The 18 T cell receptor beta chains given below trace back to one sample, sequenced in a study of cytomegalovirus exposure and HLA in healthy donors. It was with 60 Vbeta and 13 Jbeta primers that the PCR ran. TCRdb's copy holds only in-frame clones and misses some; the assay was immunoSEQ multiplex PCR. Of fewer than 200,000 clones in the sample, around 83% are singletons; the top ten hold under 2%. Specimen: PBMCs. The receptor set was obtained from a man aged 35-49 years in good health and CMV-seropositive.

This clone turned up a few times. The chain is built from TRBV5-6 and TRBJ2-3; the D gene is possibly TRBD2 (6 bases). Trimming pared 1 base from V and 1 base from J, leaving 10 bases between. CDR1 is SGHDT, CDR2 YYEEEE, per germline. The CDR3 spans 15 residues. As DNA, the CDR3 is TGTGCCAGCAGCTTGAGGGCTAGCGGCACAGATACGCAGTATTTT. It specifies CASSLRASGTDTQYF.

On this clone: Other DNA variants within this sample encode the same CDR3. V gene TRBV27 combines with J gene TRBJ2-7; D is unresolved. The germline gives CDR1 MNHEY, CDR2 SMNVEV (reference sequence). Trimming stripped 6 bases from V and 6 bases from J, with 12 bases between. The CDR3 sequence is 12 residues long. CDR3 sequence (DNA): TGTGCCAGCAGCCCCCGCCTCGGCGAGCAGTACTTC. It encodes CASSPRLGEQYF.

The chain is built from TRBV27 and TRBJ2-1; TRBD2 agrees at 10 bases. This CDR3 contains 19 residues. Trimming took 5 bases from V and 1 from J; bases not matched to a gene: 14. CDR1 and CDR2 (germline): MNHEY, SMNVEV (reference sequence). CDR3 nucleotides: TGTGCCAGCAGTCCCACCGGCGGACTAGCGGCCGGTTCCTACAATGAGCAGTTCTTC. It yields the protein CASSPTGGLAAGSYNEQFF.

The chain employs TRBV5-4 and TRBJ1-2; TRBD1 matches at 10 bases. The ends lost 6 bases at V and 5 bases at J; junction bases unmatched: 7. This CDR3 has 14 amino acids. The germline V gene has CDR1 SGHNT and CDR2 YYREEE (reference sequence). CDR3 sequence (DNA): TGTGCCAGCACCGCACCGGGACAGGGGTATGGCTACACCTTC. This encodes CASTAPGQGYGYTF.

The genes are TRBV14 and TRBJ1-5; D unclear. Between the trimmed V and J ends, which lost 2 bases and 1 base, there was a span of 9 bases. The CDR3 spans 15 residues. Germline lookup yields CDR1 SGHDN and CDR2 FVKESK. This CDR3 is CASSQSGGSNQPQHF. The CDR3 DNA sequence: TGTGCCAGCAGCCAAAGCGGCGGAAGCAATCAGCCCCAGCATTTT.

The chain joins TRBV6-5 to TRBJ1-1, with D uncertain. Trimming removed 8 bases from V and 2 bases from J, with 18 bases in between. Germline V gives CDR1 MNHEY, CDR2 SVGAGI. The CDR3 loop spans 15 amino acids. The DNA of the CDR3 is TGTGCCAGCTATCAGGATGGAGGGTCCAACACTGAAGCTTTCTTT. Its translation: CASYQDGGSNTEAFF.

The rearrangement joins TRBV27 to TRBJ2-5, with 9 bases that match TRBD2. The junction had 7 bases not matched to a gene; V was cut back by 3 bases and J by 5 bases. The CDR3 spans 15 residues. Germline V gives CDR1 MNHEY, CDR2 SMNVEV (reference sequence). The CDR3 sequence is CASSFAGGPTETQYF. The CDR3 DNA reads as TGTGCCAGCAGTTTTGCGGGAGGGCCCACGGAGACCCAGTACTTC.

This sequence joins TRBV21-1 and TRBJ1-1. TRBV21-1 is marked as a pseudogene. This CDR3 comprises 11 residues. CDR3 bases: TGTGCCAGCAGTAGTTTTACTGAAGCTTTCTTT. Its protein product is CASSSFTEAFF.

The chain combines TRBV5-5 with TRBJ2-2, with 7 bases aligning to TRBD2. J lost 5 bases, V lost 6 bases, and 10 bases had no gene match. Germline CDR1 reads SGHKS; CDR2 reads YYEKEE (reference sequence). The CDR3 has 15 amino acids. This chain's CDR3 is CASTPGPGGTGELFF. Here the CDR3 DNA reads TGTGCCAGCACCCCGGGCCCCGGGGGGACCGGGGAGCTGTTTTTT.

J is TRBJ2-2 and V is TRBV2; the match to TRBD2 covers 8 bases. With V trimmed by 5 bases and J by 4 bases, 6 bases remained unmatched. This CDR3 comprises 15 residues. Germline V gene sequence: CDR1 SNHLY, CDR2 FYNNEI. CDR3 DNA: TGTGCCAGCAGTCCCATAGCGGGACCCACCGGGGAGCTGTTTTTT. Translating gives CASSPIAGPTGELFF.

This chain links TRBV28 with TRBJ2-5, with D perhaps TRBD2 (5 bases). The CDR3 loop spans 16 amino acids. The germline CDR1 and CDR2 sequences are MDHEN and SYDVKM. With 6 bases removed from V and 2 bases from J, the gap between germline ends came to 19 bases. The DNA for the CDR3 is TGTGCCAGCAGCAGAAGGTGGGAGTCTACTCAAGAGACCCAGTACTTC. As protein: CASSRRWESTQETQYF.

CDR3 bases: TGTGCCAGCAGTGGGGGCAGCTCTGGAAACACCATATATTTT. Translating gives CASSGGSSGNTIYF. The chain has TRBV6-1 and TRBJ1-3, with D maybe TRBD1 (5 bases). This CDR3 has 14 residues. V dropped 4 bases and J dropped 0 bases, with 7 bases sitting between them. Germline CDR1 and CDR2: MNHNS and SASEGT.

The chain uses TRBV6-1 and TRBJ1-1, with a tentative D call TRBD1 (6 bases). The germline V gene has CDR1 MNHNS and CDR2 SASEGT. The CDR3 is 13 residues long. The V end lost 6 bases, the J end lost 7 bases, and 15 bases lay between the germline ends. CDR3 protein: CASRKRGGDEAFF. Here the CDR3 DNA reads TGTGCCAGCAGAAAGAGGGGGGGTGATGAAGCTTTCTTT.

The genes are TRBV5-1 and TRBJ2-1; D not certain. Germline V gene lookup returns CDR1 SGHRS and CDR2 YFSETQ. The V and J ends lost 4 bases and 4 bases respectively, with 15 bases between them. The CDR3 contains 15 residues. The CDR3 reads CASSPEPGPYNEQFF. The DNA of the CDR3 is TGCGCCAGCAGCCCCGAACCGGGTCCTTACAATGAGCAGTTCTTC.

The CDR3 protein is CASSDPGQGAGGELFF. Here the CDR3 DNA reads TGCGCCAGCAGTGACCCTGGACAGGGGGCCGGCGGGGAGCTGTTTTTT. The rearrangement uses TRBV10-1 and TRBJ2-2; 11 bases align to TRBD1. The CDR3 covers 16 residues. CDR1 WNHNN and CDR2 SYGVQD come from the germline V gene (reference sequence). With 3 bases clipped from V and 7 bases from J, the junction kept 7 bases outside the gene matches.

In nucleotides, the CDR3 is TGTGCCAGCAGCCCGTTACTGAGTACGGGAGATACGCAGTATTTT. Protein sequence: CASSPLLSTGDTQYF. This chain links TRBV5-5 with TRBJ2-3; D remains ambiguous. V lost 4 bases and J 5 bases, leaving 17 bases between the germline ends. Germline CDR1 reads SGHKS; CDR2 reads YYEKEE (reference sequence). CDR3 length: 15 amino acids.

This chain links TRBV5-6 with TRBJ2-1; tentative D call: TRBD2 (6 bases). CDR1 is SGHDT and CDR2 is YYEEEE in the germline V gene. V lost 4 bases and J 16 bases, leaving 18 bases between the germline ends. The CDR3 has 12 amino acids. Here the CDR3 DNA reads TGTGCCAGCAGCACGGGACTTACAGCAAGATTCTTC. Translation gives CASSTGLTARFF.

The chain recombines TRBV6-1 with TRBJ2-7, with TRBD2 identical over 9 bases. With 7 bases clipped from V and 6 bases from J, the junction kept 10 bases outside the gene matches. Germline CDR1 MNHNS, CDR2 SASEGT. The length of the CDR3 is 14 residues. CDR3 protein: CASTIAGASPEQYF. The DNA for the CDR3 is TGTGCCAGCACTATAGCGGGAGCGTCGCCCGAGCAGTACTTC.